This TCR beta chain appears in the sequencing data of a study of shared clonotypes between healthy human individuals. Whole-study results and caveats: Sampling covered blood only; tissue repertoires likely differ.

The donor cohort consisted entirely of Caucasian adults residing in Nashville, Tennessee. Researchers drew on about 90 million PBMCs for genomic DNA from unsorted samples. This clone occurred a few times. Antigen specificity is unknown. Here immunoSEQ multiplex PCR was the method, and the copy in TCRdb shows in-frame clones only, minus some. The data show about 510,000 clones, with around 79% seen just once and approximately 13% held by the top ten. Deletions cut 5 bases from V and 0 bases from J, with 7 bases between. CDR1 SGHTA and CDR2 FQGNSA come from the germline V gene. CDR3 size: 13 residues. The chain links TRBV7-2 to TRBJ1-1; D gene uncertain. The sequence was obtained from a woman aged 40-49 years in good health. Some clones in this sample may be carry-over from other donors' samples. Source material: PBMCs. The chain's CDR3 is CASSKGMNTEAFF. CDR3 coding DNA: TGTGCCAGCAGCAAAGGAATGAACACTGAAGCTTTCTTT.